Below, 21 T cell receptor beta chains from the same sample are listed, as sequenced in a study of cytomegalovirus exposure and HLA in healthy donors. Amplification used 60 Vbeta primers and 13 Jbeta primers. The data were produced by immunoSEQ multiplex PCR, yet TCRdb's version contains in-frame clones alone and is incomplete. Of about 100,000 clones in the sample, roughly 79% were seen once. The sequencing sample was made of PBMCs. The receptors were gathered from a woman between 65 and 79 years old in good health and CMV-seropositive.

The chain carries TRBV5-4 and TRBJ2-1; 7 bases line up with TRBD1. The CDR3 consists of 15 residues. V was pared by 6 bases and J by 8 bases, with 14 bases of the junction left unmatched. Germline V gene sequence: CDR1 SGHNT, CDR2 YYREEE (reference sequence). CDR3 sequence (DNA): TGTGCCAGCATCCGCGACGGGACAGCAAAAGATGAGCAGTTCTTC. It is translated as CASIRDGTAKDEQFF.

The gene calls are TRBV6-6 and TRBJ2-5; 9 nucleotides agree with TRBD1. The CDR3 length is 14 residues. V dropped 7 bases and J dropped 4; count of bases not matched to a gene: 7. Germline values: CDR1 MNHNY, CDR2 SVGAGI (reference sequence). The CDR3: CASKIQGAGETQYF. The CDR3 coding sequence is TGTGCCAGCAAGATACAGGGGGCTGGAGAGACCCAGTACTTC.

The chain recombines TRBV6-5 with TRBJ2-3; 10 bases agree with TRBD2. The junction had 2 bases not matched to a gene; V was cut back by 7 bases and J by 4 bases. From germline, CDR1 is MNHEY and CDR2 SVGAGI. The CDR3 extends over 13 amino acids. This CDR3 is CASKREGSDTQYF. For the CDR3, the DNA is TGTGCCAGCAAGCGGGAGGGCTCAGATACGCAGTATTTT.

The chain has TRBV7-6 and TRBJ1-6; TRBD1 matches 7 bases. This CDR3 contains 14 residues. J lost 8 bases, V lost 5 bases, and 6 bases had no gene match. Germline CDR1 and CDR2: SGHVS and FNYEAQ. Written as DNA, the CDR3 is TGTGCCAGCAGCAAGACAGGGCTCGATTCACCCCTCCACTTT. Translating gives CASSKTGLDSPLHF.

This clone was picked up a small number of times. V and J are TRBV30 and TRBJ2-1; the D gene is possibly TRBD1 (6 bases). Germline CDR1 and CDR2: GTSNPN and SVGIG (reference sequence). The CDR3 length is 15 residues. Between the trimmed V and J ends, which lost 5 bases and 0 bases, there was a span of 14 bases. The CDR3 DNA sequence: TGTGCCTGGGATAAAGGGACAAGCTCCTACAATGAGCAGTTCTTC. Translation gives CAWDKGTSSYNEQFF.

The rearrangement links TRBV7-2 to TRBJ2-1, with 15 bases fitting TRBD2. CDR3 length: 16 amino acids. Germline CDR1 is SGHTA and CDR2 is FQGNSA. Germline trimming cut 3 bases from V and 9 bases from J; bases unmatched to any gene: 6. CDR3 sequence (DNA): TGTGCCAGCAGCTTCGGACTAGCGGGAGGGTTTGGTGAGCAGTTCTTC. Its translation is CASSFGLAGGFGEQFF.

The chain combines TRBV25-1 with TRBJ2-1; 9 nucleotides agree with TRBD2. With V trimmed by 1 base and J by 4 bases, 8 bases remained unmatched. CDR3 length: 17 residues. The germline V gene encodes CDR1 MGHDK and CDR2 SYGVNS. DNA of the CDR3: TGTGCCAGCAGTGAATTGGGCAGTAGCGGGAGATACAATGAGCAGTTCTTC. Translating gives CASSELGSSGRYNEQFF.

This chain uses TRBV7-9 with TRBJ1-4; 7 bases align to TRBD1. The V gene end was trimmed by 9 bases and the J gene end by 7 bases; junction bases not matched to a gene: 8. The CDR3 has 13 residues. CDR1 and CDR2 from the germline V gene are SEHNR and FQNEAQ (reference sequence). In nucleotides, the CDR3 is TGTGCCAGAACAGAAGACAGGGTTGAAAAACTGTTTTTT. Translating gives CARTEDRVEKLFF.

The sample holds one count of this clone. The rearrangement links TRBV30 to TRBJ1-4, with D maybe TRBD1 (5 bases). Germline V lookup: CDR1 GTSNPN, CDR2 SVGIG (reference sequence). The CDR3 loop spans 13 amino acids. Trimming removed 8 bases from V and 0 bases from J, with 10 bases in between. The CDR3 is CATQGATNEKLFF. CDR3 in DNA: TGTGCCACCCAGGGTGCAACTAATGAAAAACTGTTTTTT.

The chain uses TRBV18 and TRBJ2-2; possible D gene TRBD2, 5 bases. The CDR3 is made up of 14 amino acids. From germline, CDR1 is KGHSH and CDR2 LQKENI. With 0 bases removed from V and 7 bases from J, the gap between germline ends came to 9 bases. The chain's CDR3 is CASSPPAGNGELFF. As DNA, the CDR3 is TGTGCCAGCTCACCACCGGCCGGGAACGGGGAGCTGTTTTTT.

The genes are TRBV2 and TRBJ2-3; D is uncertain. Germline V gene data show CDR1 as SNHLY and CDR2 as FYNNEI. Trimming stripped 7 bases from V and 4 bases from J, with 15 bases between. There are 14 residues in the CDR3. Here the CDR3 reads CASIRHLQADTQYF. The DNA for the CDR3 is TGTGCCAGCATCAGACACCTCCAAGCAGATACGCAGTATTTT.

V and J are TRBV18 and TRBJ2-1, with D uncertain. The V end lost 2 bases, the J end lost 7 bases, and 9 bases lay between the germline ends. The CDR3 is 13 amino acids. The germline V gene has CDR1 KGHSH and CDR2 LQKENI. The CDR3 nucleotides read TGTGCCAGCTCACCAAGCTCCGTAAATGAGCAGTTCTTC. This sequence encodes CASSPSSVNEQFF.

The genes are TRBV28 and TRBJ2-1, with D possibly TRBD1 on 6 matching bases. Germline assignment: CDR1 MDHEN and CDR2 SYDVKM. V was clipped by 6 bases and J by 4 bases, with 10 bases between them. This CDR3 region has 13 residues. CDR3 DNA: TGTGCCAGCAGCCAGACAGGATACAATGAGCAGTTCTTC. This sequence encodes CASSQTGYNEQFF.

The chain joins TRBV5-4 to TRBJ2-3; D perhaps matches TRBD2 (6 bases). This CDR3 comprises 14 residues. CDR1 and CDR2 from the germline V gene are SGHNT and YYREEE (reference sequence). V shed 4 bases and J shed 7 bases, with 16 bases lying between them. The DNA of the CDR3 is TGTGCCAGCAGCCCGGGACTTGGAATTTATACGCAGTATTTT. Encoded protein: CASSPGLGIYTQYF.

The CDR3 DNA follows: TGTGCCAGCGCCGGGAATCAGCCCCAGCATTTT. Protein: CASAGNQPQHF. The V call is TRBV28, the J call TRBJ1-5; no clear D. CDR1 MDHEN and CDR2 SYDVKM come from the germline V gene. This CDR3 is 11 amino acids long. V dropped 8 bases and J dropped 4 bases, with 6 bases sitting between them.

The CDR3 DNA sequence: TGTGCCAGCAGTGAAACGGGACAGAGAAACAATCAGCCCCAGCATTTT. This sequence encodes CASSETGQRNNQPQHF. The rearrangement links TRBV2 to TRBJ1-5; 7 nucleotides agree with TRBD1. CDR3 length: 16 residues. The V and J ends lost 2 bases and 3 bases, in that order; junction bases with no gene match: 7. Germline V gene sequence: CDR1 SNHLY, CDR2 FYNNEI.

This clone appeared a few times. The chain carries TRBV19 and TRBJ2-7; the D gene is possibly TRBD2 (5 bases). V shed 8 bases and J shed 6 bases, with 17 bases lying between them. The CDR3 is made up of 13 amino acids. Germline CDR1 LNHDA, CDR2 SQIVND (reference sequence). The CDR3 bases are TGTGCCAGTGGCGACACGGGGTTCCGCGAGCAGTACTTC. It specifies CASGDTGFREQYF.

The gene calls are TRBV19 and TRBJ2-2; 10 positions match TRBD1. With 2 bases clipped from V and 6 bases from J, the junction kept 6 bases outside the gene matches. From germline, CDR1 is LNHDA and CDR2 SQIVND (reference sequence). The CDR3 consists of 16 residues. Written as DNA, the CDR3 is TGTGCCAGTAGTATAATGAGGGACAGGGGATCCGGGGAGCTGTTTTTT. Encoded protein: CASSIMRDRGSGELFF.

This chain joins TRBV5-1 and TRBJ2-2, with D possibly matching TRBD1 (6 bases). Germline CDR1 and CDR2: SGHRS and YFSETQ. Trimming removed 0 bases at V and 3 bases at J, with 9 bases between. The CDR3 length is 15 residues. CDR3 DNA sequence: TGCGCCAGCAGCTTGGCAGGGGCACACACCGGGGAGCTGTTTTTT. It translates to CASSLAGAHTGELFF.

The genes are TRBV7-9 and TRBJ2-7; possibly TRBD1 for D (6 bases). CDR3 size: 15 residues. The V end was cut by 5 bases, the J end by 2 bases, with 16 bases between. Germline-derived CDR1 and CDR2 are SEHNR and FQNEAQ (reference sequence). CDR3 in DNA: TGTGCCAGCAGCCCTCGACAGGTAAGGACCTACGAGCAGTACTTC. Translating it yields CASSPRQVRTYEQYF.

The CDR3 spells CASSGQGRGYTF. The DNA of the CDR3 is TGTGCCAGCAGTGGACAGGGGAGGGGCTACACCTTC. The rearrangement uses TRBV28 and TRBJ1-2; 9 bases align to TRBD1. Per the germline V gene, CDR1 is MDHEN and CDR2 is SYDVKM. The V and J ends lost 5 bases and 8 bases, in that order; junction bases with no gene match: 3. The CDR3 loop spans 12 amino acids.